A selection of T cell receptor beta chains follows, all from one sample in a study of cytomegalovirus exposure and HLA in healthy donors. Using immunoSEQ multiplex PCR, the repertoire was profiled, and TCRdb retains in-frame clones only, with some absent. The sample has roughly 130,000 clones; approximately 80% are singletons. Sequencing used PBMCs. These receptors originate from a man aged 35 to 55 in good health and CMV-seronegative. CDR3s include the opening cysteine and the closing phenylalanine or tryptophan. D genes are given only for firm matches. Clone size, where shown, is once, few, many, or a class for clones that have expanded.

D gene | J gene | clone size | V gene | CDR3 DNA | CDR3 protein
TRBD2 | TRBJ2-7 | once | TRBV19 | TGTGCCGTAGGGCGGGAGAACTACGAGCAGTACTTC | CAVGRENYEQYF
. | TRBJ1-3 | . | TRBV7-2 | TGTGCCAGCAGCTCGACAGCAGAAGGAAACACCATATATTTT | CASSSTAEGNTIYF
. | TRBJ1-1 | . | TRBV6-4 | TGTGCCAGCAGTTTCGACAGGAACACTGAAGCTTTCTTT | CASSFDRNTEAFF
TRBD2 | TRBJ2-2 | . | TRBV5-6 | TGTGCCACCGATACTTGGGAGGGTAGCACCGGGGAGCTGTTTTTT | CATDTWEGSTGELFF
. | TRBJ2-5 | . | TRBV27 | TGTGCCAGCAGTTTAAGGGATCGAGGGCGAGGGGAGACCCAGTACTTC | CASSLRDRGRGETQYF
TRBD1 | TRBJ2-6 | . | TRBV27 | TGTGCCAGCAGTTCAATACAGGGGGCTGGGGCCAACGTCCTGACTTTC | CASSSIQGAGANVLTF
. | TRBJ2-7 | few | TRBV2 | TGTGCCAGCAGTGCTGGCAGGGGTTCCTACGAGCAGTACTTC | CASSAGRGSYEQYF
TRBD1 | TRBJ2-7 | . | TRBV30 | TGTGCCTGGTCCAGGGGGACCCGCTACGAGCAGTACTTC | CAWSRGTRYEQYF
TRBD1 | TRBJ2-7 | few | TRBV4-3 | TGCGCCAGCAGCCGAGTCCTGGACAGGGACGAGCAGTACTTC | CASSRVLDRDEQYF
. | TRBJ1-3 | . | TRBV19 | TGTGCCAGTAGTATAGAGCGGGGAGCCACCATATATTTT | CASSIERGATIYF
TRBD2 | TRBJ2-2 | . | TRBV10-1 | TGCGCCAGCAGTGACAGGGGTAGCGGGACTAACACCGGGGAGCTGTTTTTT | CASSDRGSGTNTGELFF
. | TRBJ2-1 | . | TRBV21-1 | TGTGCCAGCAGCGGGCCGACGGGGAGTGGGCGGGGGATTTCCTACAATGAGCAGTTCTTC | CASSGPTGSGRGISYNEQFF
. | TRBJ2-2 | . | TRBV5-6 | TGTGCCAGCAGCCCCCGGGGACACAGTAACACCGGGGAGCTGTTTTTT | CASSPRGHSNTGELFF
TRBD1 | TRBJ1-4 | . | TRBV14 | TGTGCCAGCAGCCAAGAATACAGGGGCGCTGAAAAACTGTTTTTT | CASSQEYRGAEKLFF
. | TRBJ2-6 | . | TRBV13 | TGTGCCAGCAGCTTAGTAGCATCTGGGGCCAACGTCCTGACTTTC | CASSLVASGANVLTF
TRBD2 | TRBJ2-7 | few | TRBV11-2 | TGTGCCAGCAGCTTAGAATCTCCCTCGCTAGCGGGGTCTCGCTCCTACGAGCAGTACTTC | CASSLESPSLAGSRSYEQYF
. | TRBJ2-2 | . | TRBV7-9 | TGTGCCAGCAGTCCAAGGACGGACCTCGGGGGCGGGGAGCTGTTTTTT | CASSPRTDLGGGELFF
TRBD1 | TRBJ1-2 | . | TRBV19 | TGTGCCAGTAGTCCTCACCGGGACAGGGGGCCCGGGTCCGATGGCTACACCTTC | CASSPHRDRGPGSDGYTF
TRBD2 | TRBJ2-7 | . | TRBV6-1 | TGTGCCAGCAGTGAATTCGGACTAGCGGGGGGATACGAGCAGTACTTC | CASSEFGLAGGYEQYF
. | TRBJ2-4 | . | TRBV5-6 | TGTGCCAGCAGCTCGCCAGGGTCCGGGGCCAAAAACATTCAGTACTTC | CASSSPGSGAKNIQYF
TRBD2 | TRBJ2-5 | . | TRBV7-2 | TGTGCCAGCAGCTTAGGGATAGCGGGAGGGCTCGAGACCCAGTACTTC | CASSLGIAGGLETQYF
. | TRBJ2-7 | once | TRBV5-1 | TGCGCCAGCAGCGCGCAGGGGAGCGCCTACGAGCAGTACTTC | CASSAQGSAYEQYF
TRBD1 | TRBJ1-1 | . | TRBV7-2 | TGTGCCAGCAGCTTCGGACAGGTGGGGGACACTGAAGCTTTCTTT | CASSFGQVGDTEAFF
. | TRBJ2-7 | once | TRBV10-3 | TGTGCCATCAGGGCCGGTTCAGGGTCCTACGAGCAGTACTTC | CAIRAGSGSYEQYF
TRBD2 | TRBJ2-1 | . | TRBV6-5 | TGTGCCAGCAGCCCTACTAGCGGGAGTTACAATGAGCAGTTCTTC | CASSPTSGSYNEQFF
. | TRBJ2-5 | . | TRBV10-1 | TGCGCCAGCAGTGAGTCCCCGGGTAGGGGACAAGAGACCCAGTACTTC | CASSESPGRGQETQYF
TRBD2 | TRBJ2-1 | . | TRBV28 | TGTGCCAGCAACTTAGCGGGAGTCTACAATGAGCAGTTCTTC | CASNLAGVYNEQFF
. | TRBJ1-1 | . | TRBV28 | TGTGCCATCAAAACAGGGATGAACACTGAAGCTTTCTTT | CAIKTGMNTEAFF
TRBD2 | TRBJ2-7 | . | TRBV15 | TGTGCCACCAGCAGAGATACTAGCGGGAGCTACGAGCAGTACTTC | CATSRDTSGSYEQYF
. | TRBJ2-7 | once | TRBV27 | TGTGCCAGCCGACCGGGACAAATCTCCTACGAGCAGTACTTC | CASRPGQISYEQYF
TRBD1 | TRBJ1-1 | few | TRBV30 | TGTGCCTGGACAGGGGGAGGAACTGAAGCTTTCTTT | CAWTGGGTEAFF
. | TRBJ2-3 | . | TRBV4-1 | TGCGCCAGCAGCCAAGAACGGTTACTAGCCGAAGATACGCAGTATTTT | CASSQERLLAEDTQYF
. | TRBJ2-7 | . | TRBV7-9 | TGTGCCAGCAGCACAGAGGACACACCCTCCTACGAGCAGTACTTC | CASSTEDTPSYEQYF
. | TRBJ2-7 | . | TRBV28 | TGTGCCAGCAGTTATCACTACGAGCAGTACTTC | CASSYHYEQYF
TRBD2 | TRBJ2-1 | . | TRBV27 | TGTGCCAGCTTGTCCGGGGGGACTGAGCAGTTCTTC | CASLSGGTEQFF
TRBD1 | TRBJ2-7 | . | TRBV19 | TGTGCCAGTAGTCCCCGGGACAGGGAAGGGAACGAGCAGTACTTC | CASSPRDREGNEQYF
. | TRBJ1-2 | . | TRBV2 | TGTGCCGGGACGCGAAACAGGGCCGCTAACTATGGCTACACCTTC | CAGTRNRAANYGYTF
TRBD1 | TRBJ1-3 | . | TRBV18 | TGTGCCAGCTCTCCCGGGACAGGGGCATCTGGAAACACCATATATTTT | CASSPGTGASGNTIYF
TRBD2 | TRBJ2-3 | . | TRBV6-5 | TGTGCCAGCAGTCCTAATAGCGGGACAGATACGCAGTATTTT | CASSPNSGTDTQYF
. | TRBJ2-5 | once | TRBV2 | TGTGCCAGCAGTCCCCCGGGGATACAAGAGACCCAGTACTTC | CASSPPGIQETQYF
TRBD1 | TRBJ1-2 | . | TRBV5-4 | TGTGCCACCAAACTGTCAGGGGGTACATCGAACTATGGCTACACCTTC | CATKLSGGTSNYGYTF
TRBD1 | TRBJ1-3 | . | TRBV7-9 | TGTGCCAGCAGCCCCCGGGACAGACTTTCTTCTTCTGGAAACACCATATATTTT | CASSPRDRLSSSGNTIYF
TRBD1 | TRBJ2-5 | . | TRBV5-4 | TGTGCCAGCAGCCCCGGGACAGGGAACCAAGAGACCCAGTACTTC | CASSPGTGNQETQYF